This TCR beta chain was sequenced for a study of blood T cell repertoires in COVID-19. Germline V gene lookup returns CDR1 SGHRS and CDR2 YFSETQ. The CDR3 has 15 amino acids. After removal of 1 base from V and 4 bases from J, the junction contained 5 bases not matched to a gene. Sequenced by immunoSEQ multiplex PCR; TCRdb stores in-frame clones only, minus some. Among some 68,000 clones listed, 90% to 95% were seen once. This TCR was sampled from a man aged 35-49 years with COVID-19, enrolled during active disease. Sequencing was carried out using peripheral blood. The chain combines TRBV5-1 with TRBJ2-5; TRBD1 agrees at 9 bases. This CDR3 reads CASSLIQGARETQYF. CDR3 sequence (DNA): TGCGCCAGCAGCTTGATACAGGGGGCGAGAGAGACCCAGTACTTC.